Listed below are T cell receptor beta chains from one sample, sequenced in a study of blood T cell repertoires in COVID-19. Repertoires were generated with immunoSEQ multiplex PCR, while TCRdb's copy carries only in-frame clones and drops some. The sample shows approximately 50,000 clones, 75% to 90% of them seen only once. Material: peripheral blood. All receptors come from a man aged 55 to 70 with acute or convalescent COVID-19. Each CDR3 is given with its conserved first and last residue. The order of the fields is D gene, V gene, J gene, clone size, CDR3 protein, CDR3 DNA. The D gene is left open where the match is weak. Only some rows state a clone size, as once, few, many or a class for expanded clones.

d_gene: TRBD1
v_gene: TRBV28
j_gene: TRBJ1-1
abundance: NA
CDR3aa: CASSIIQGAGTEAFF
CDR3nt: TGTGCCAGCAGTATTATACAGGGGGCAGGCACTGAAGCTTTCTTT

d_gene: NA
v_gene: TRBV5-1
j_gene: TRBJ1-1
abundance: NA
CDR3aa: CASSPGQNTEAFF
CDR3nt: TGCGCCAGCAGCCCGGGACAAAACACTGAAGCTTTCTTT

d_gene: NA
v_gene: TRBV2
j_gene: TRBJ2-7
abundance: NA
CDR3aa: CASSAPTASSYEQYF
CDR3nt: TGTGCCAGCAGTGCACCGACGGCTAGCTCCTACGAGCAGTACTTC

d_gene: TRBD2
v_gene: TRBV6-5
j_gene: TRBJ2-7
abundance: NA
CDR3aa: CATLDRTSGTYEQYF
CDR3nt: TGTGCCACCCTCGATCGGACTAGCGGGACTTACGAGCAGTACTTC

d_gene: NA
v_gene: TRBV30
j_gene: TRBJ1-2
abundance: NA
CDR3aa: CAWIRGGAGGYTF
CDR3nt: TGTGCCTGGATACGTGGGGGGGCCGGTGGCTACACCTTC

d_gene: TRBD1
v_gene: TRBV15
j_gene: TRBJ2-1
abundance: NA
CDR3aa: CATSRDLTGDIYNEQFF
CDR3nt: TGTGCCACCAGCAGAGATTTAACAGGGGATATCTACAATGAGCAGTTCTTC

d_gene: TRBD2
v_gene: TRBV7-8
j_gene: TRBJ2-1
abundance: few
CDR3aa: CASSSPGDYSDEQFF
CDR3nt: TGTGCCAGCAGCTCCCCCGGGGACTACAGTGATGAGCAGTTCTTC

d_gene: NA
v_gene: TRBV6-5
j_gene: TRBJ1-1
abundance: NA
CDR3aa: CASSPGGTDTEAFF
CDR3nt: TGTGCCAGCAGCCCCGGGGGGACCGACACTGAAGCTTTCTTT

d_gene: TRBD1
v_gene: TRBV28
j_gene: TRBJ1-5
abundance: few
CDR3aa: CASTVGGQGNQPQHF
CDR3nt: TGTGCCAGCACCGTTGGGGGACAGGGGAATCAGCCCCAGCATTTT

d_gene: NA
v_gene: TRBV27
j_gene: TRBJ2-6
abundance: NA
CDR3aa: CASSSPRRSGANVLTF
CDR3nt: TGTGCCAGCAGTTCCCCCCGTCGCTCTGGGGCCAACGTCCTGACTTTC

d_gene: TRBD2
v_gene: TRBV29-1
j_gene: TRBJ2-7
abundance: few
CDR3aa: CSVLGTSGNYEQYF
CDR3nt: TGCAGCGTCCTCGGGACTAGCGGAAACTACGAGCAGTACTTC

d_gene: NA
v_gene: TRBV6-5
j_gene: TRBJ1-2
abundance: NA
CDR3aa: CASSPRGSNYGYTF
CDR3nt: TGTGCCAGCAGTCCCAGGGGCAGTAACTATGGCTACACCTTC

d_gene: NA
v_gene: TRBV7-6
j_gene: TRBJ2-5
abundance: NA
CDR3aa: CASSLVWGVAETQYF
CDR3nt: TGTGCCAGCAGCTTAGTCTGGGGAGTTGCGGAGACCCAGTACTTC

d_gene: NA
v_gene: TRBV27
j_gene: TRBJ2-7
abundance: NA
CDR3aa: CASRPGGGYEQYF
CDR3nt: TGTGCCAGCAGACCCGGGGGAGGCTACGAGCAGTACTTC

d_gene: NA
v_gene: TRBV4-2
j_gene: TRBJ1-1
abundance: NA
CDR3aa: CASSQGASDTEAFF
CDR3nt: TGTGCCAGCAGCCAAGGGGCTTCTGACACTGAAGCTTTCTTT

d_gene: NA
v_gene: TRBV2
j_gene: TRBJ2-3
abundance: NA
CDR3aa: CASSITGKWTQYF
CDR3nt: TGTGCCAGCAGTATAACAGGGAAGTGGACGCAGTATTTT

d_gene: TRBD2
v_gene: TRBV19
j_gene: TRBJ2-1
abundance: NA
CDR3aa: CASSMGSGRAGHNEQFF
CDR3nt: TGTGCCAGTAGTATGGGGAGCGGGAGGGCCGGGCACAATGAGCAGTTCTTC

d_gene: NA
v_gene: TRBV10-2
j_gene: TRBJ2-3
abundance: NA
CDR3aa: CASSEGRTDTQYF
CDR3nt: TGCGCCAGCAGTGAGGGGCGCACAGATACGCAGTATTTT

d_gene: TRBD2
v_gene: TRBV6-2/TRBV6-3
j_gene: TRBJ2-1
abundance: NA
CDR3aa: CASSQPLAGPREQFF
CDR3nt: TGTGCCAGCAGTCAACCACTAGCGGGGCCCCGGGAGCAGTTCTTC

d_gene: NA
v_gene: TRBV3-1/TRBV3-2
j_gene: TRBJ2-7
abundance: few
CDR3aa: CASSQAFDEQYF
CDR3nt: TGTGCCAGCAGCCAAGCTTTTGACGAGCAGTACTTC

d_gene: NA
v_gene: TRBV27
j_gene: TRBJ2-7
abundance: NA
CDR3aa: CASSIPGALSYEQYF
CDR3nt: TGTGCCAGCAGTATTCCAGGGGCCCTTTCCTACGAGCAGTACTTC

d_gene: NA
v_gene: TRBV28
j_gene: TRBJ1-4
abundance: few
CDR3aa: CASSFSLLRNEKLFF
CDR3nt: TGTGCCAGCAGTTTCAGTCTTCTCAGGAATGAAAAACTGTTTTTT

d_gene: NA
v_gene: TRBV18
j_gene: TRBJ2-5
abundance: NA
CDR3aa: CASSPGVGEKTQYF
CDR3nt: TGTGCCAGCTCCCCTGGAGTGGGAGAAAAGACCCAGTACTTC

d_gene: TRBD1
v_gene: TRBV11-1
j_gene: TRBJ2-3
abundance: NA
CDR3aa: CASTLQGLADTQYF
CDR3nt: TGTGCCAGCACCCTACAGGGGTTGGCAGATACGCAGTATTTT

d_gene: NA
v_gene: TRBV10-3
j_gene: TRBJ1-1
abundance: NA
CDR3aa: CAISESTENTEAFF
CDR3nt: TGTGCCATCAGTGAGTCGACAGAGAACACTGAAGCTTTCTTT

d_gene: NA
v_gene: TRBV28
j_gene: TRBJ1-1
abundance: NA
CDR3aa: CASSKPSGTEAFF
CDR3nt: TGTGCCAGCAGTAAACCCTCGGGAACTGAAGCTTTCTTT

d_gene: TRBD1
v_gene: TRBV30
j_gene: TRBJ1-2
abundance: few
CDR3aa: CAWSRDRPNGYTF
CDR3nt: TGTGCCTGGAGCCGGGACAGGCCAAATGGCTACACCTTC

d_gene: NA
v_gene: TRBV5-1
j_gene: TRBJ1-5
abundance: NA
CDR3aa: CASSPSGGAQPQHF
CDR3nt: TGCGCCAGCAGCCCCAGCGGGGGTGCCCAGCCCCAGCATTTT

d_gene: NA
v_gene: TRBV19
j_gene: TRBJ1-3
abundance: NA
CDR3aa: CASMTPPGLAGNTIYF
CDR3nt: TGTGCCAGTATGACCCCCCCAGGGTTAGCTGGAAACACCATATATTTT

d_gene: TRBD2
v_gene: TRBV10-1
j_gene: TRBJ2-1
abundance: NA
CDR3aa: CASSVGGRRSGEQFF
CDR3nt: TGCGCCAGCAGTGTGGGCGGGAGAAGGTCAGGTGAGCAGTTCTTC

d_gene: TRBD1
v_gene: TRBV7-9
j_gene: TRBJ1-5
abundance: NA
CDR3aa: CASSQTGGGNQPQHF
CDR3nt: TGTGCCAGCAGCCAGACAGGGGGCGGCAATCAGCCCCAGCATTTT

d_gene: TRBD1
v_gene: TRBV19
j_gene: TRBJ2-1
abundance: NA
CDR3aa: CASTRTGTDEQFF
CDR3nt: TGTGCCAGTACCCGGACAGGGACAGATGAGCAGTTCTTC

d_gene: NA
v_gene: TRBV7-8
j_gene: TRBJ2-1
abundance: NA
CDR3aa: CASSQRESGWYNEQFF
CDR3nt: TGTGCCAGCAGCCAGCGAGAAAGCGGGTGGTACAATGAGCAGTTCTTC

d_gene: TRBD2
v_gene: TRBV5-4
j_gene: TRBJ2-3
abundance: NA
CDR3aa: CASSLASGSTDTQYF
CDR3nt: TGTGCCAGCAGCTTGGCTAGCGGTAGCACAGATACGCAGTATTTT

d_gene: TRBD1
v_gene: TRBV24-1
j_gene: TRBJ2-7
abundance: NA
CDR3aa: CATRPGQGISDEQYF
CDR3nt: TGTGCCACCAGGCCGGGACAGGGGATCTCCGACGAGCAGTACTTC

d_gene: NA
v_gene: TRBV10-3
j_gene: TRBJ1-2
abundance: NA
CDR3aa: CAISESVYGYTF
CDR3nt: TGTGCCATCAGTGAATCCGTCTATGGCTACACCTTC

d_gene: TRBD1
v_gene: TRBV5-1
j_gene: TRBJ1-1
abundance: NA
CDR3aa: CASRFTGETEAFF
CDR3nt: TGCGCCAGCAGATTCACAGGGGAGACTGAAGCTTTCTTT

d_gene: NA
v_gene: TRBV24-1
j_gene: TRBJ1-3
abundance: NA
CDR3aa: CATSGGWGGPGNTIYF
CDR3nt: TGTGCCACCAGTGGGGGCTGGGGAGGGCCAGGAAACACCATATATTTT

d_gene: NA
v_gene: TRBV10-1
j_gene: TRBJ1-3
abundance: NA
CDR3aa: CASSESRIGNTIYF
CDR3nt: TGCGCCAGCAGTGAGTCCAGGATTGGAAACACCATATATTTT

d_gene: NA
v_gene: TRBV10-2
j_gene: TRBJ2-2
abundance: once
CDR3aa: CASSEGLLGGELFF
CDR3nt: TGCGCCAGCAGTGAGGGACTTCTGGGCGGGGAGCTGTTTTTT

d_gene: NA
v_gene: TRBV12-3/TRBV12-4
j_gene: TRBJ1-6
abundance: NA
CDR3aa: CASSLLNSPLHF
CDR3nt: TGTGCCAGCAGTCTCCTAAATTCACCCCTCCACTTT

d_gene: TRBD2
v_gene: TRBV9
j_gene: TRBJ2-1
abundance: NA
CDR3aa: CASSGGLVSEQFF
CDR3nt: TGTGCCAGCAGCGGGGGACTAGTGAGTGAGCAGTTCTTC

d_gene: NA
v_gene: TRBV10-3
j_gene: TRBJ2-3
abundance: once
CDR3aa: CAISALLGSTDTQYF
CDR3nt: TGTGCCATCAGTGCGCTACTAGGATCCACAGATACGCAGTATTTT

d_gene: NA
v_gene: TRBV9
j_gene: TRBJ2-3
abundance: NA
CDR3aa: CASSVEASSNTDTQYF
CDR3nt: TGTGCCAGCAGCGTAGAAGCTAGCAGTAACACGGATACGCAGTATTTT

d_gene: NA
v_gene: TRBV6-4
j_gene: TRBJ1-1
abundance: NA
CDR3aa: CASRETQSSEAFF
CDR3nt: TGTGCCAGCAGGGAGACGCAGAGTAGTGAAGCTTTCTTT

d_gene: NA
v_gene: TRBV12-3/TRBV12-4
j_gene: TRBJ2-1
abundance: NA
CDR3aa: CASSQPRSEQFF
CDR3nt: TGTGCCAGCAGCCAACCTCGGTCGGAGCAGTTCTTC

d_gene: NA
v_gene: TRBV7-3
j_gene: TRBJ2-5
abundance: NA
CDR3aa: CASSLRREETQYF
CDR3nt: TGTGCCAGCAGCTTAAGACGGGAAGAGACCCAGTACTTC

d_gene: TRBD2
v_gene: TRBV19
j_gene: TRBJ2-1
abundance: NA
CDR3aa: CASSSSGRINEQFF
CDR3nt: TGTGCCAGTAGTAGTAGCGGGAGGATCAATGAGCAGTTCTTC

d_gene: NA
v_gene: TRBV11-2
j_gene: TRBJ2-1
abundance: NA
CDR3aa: CASSLLPAANEQFF
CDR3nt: TGTGCCAGCAGCCTCCTTCCGGCGGCTAATGAGCAGTTCTTC

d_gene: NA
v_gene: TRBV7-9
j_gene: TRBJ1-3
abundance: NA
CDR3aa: CASSLGGTGISGNTIYF
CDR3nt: TGTGCCAGCAGCTTAGGAGGAACGGGGATCTCTGGAAACACCATATATTTT

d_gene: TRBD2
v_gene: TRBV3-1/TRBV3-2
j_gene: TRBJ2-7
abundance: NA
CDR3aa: CASSRLAVHEQYF
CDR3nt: TGTGCCAGCAGCCGACTAGCGGTCCACGAGCAGTACTTC